What follows are 20 T cell receptor beta chains derived from one specimen sequenced in a study of shared clonotypes between healthy human individuals. This table comes from immunoSEQ multiplex PCR, and its TCRdb copy is limited to in-frame clones, with some not included. The repertoire includes millions of clones, 90% to 95% of them detected once, and 0.1% to 0.15% sits in the top ten. What was sequenced was naive CD4+ T cells sorted from blood. As for subset: CD45RA+ positively selected. The receptor set was obtained from a young man in good health.

J is TRBJ2-5 and V is TRBV11-1; D assignment may be TRBD1 or TRBD2 (5 bases each). The length of the CDR3 is 12 residues. Germline V lookup: CDR1 SGHAT, CDR2 FQDESV (reference sequence). The germline V and J ends were trimmed by 8 bases and 5 bases, with 12 bases remaining between them. The CDR3 loop reads CASGDLGETQYF. CDR3 sequence (DNA): TGTGCCAGCGGGGACCTGGGGGAGACCCAGTACTTC.

This sequence joins TRBV4-1 and TRBJ1-6; no clear D gene. The germline V gene has CDR1 MGHRA and CDR2 YSYEKL. This CDR3 is 14 amino acids long. With 1 base removed from V and 9 bases from J, the gap between germline ends came to 10 bases. The CDR3 protein is CASSQVIERSPLHF. As DNA, the CDR3 is TGCGCCAGCAGCCAAGTCATTGAACGTTCACCCCTCCACTTT.

The V call is TRBV28, the J call TRBJ1-4; TRBD1 matches at 9 bases. Per germline, CDR1 MDHEN and CDR2 SYDVKM. The CDR3 runs to 15 residues. Trimming took 5 bases from V and 7 from J; bases not matched to a gene: 8. In DNA form, the CDR3 reads TGTGCCAGCAGTGTTACTACAGGGGGCAGTGAAAAACTGTTTTTT. Residues: CASSVTTGGSEKLFF.

The CDR3 protein is CASSRSMGETQYF. CDR3 DNA: TGTGCCAGCAGCCGTAGCATGGGGGAGACCCAGTACTTC. This rearrangement joins TRBV7-9 to TRBJ2-5; D not certain. The CDR3 loop spans 13 amino acids. Trimming stripped 5 bases from V and 5 bases from J, with 12 bases between. CDR1 SEHNR and CDR2 FQNEAQ come from the germline V gene (reference sequence).

The V gene is TRBV2, the J gene TRBJ2-5, with a weak D call TRBD1 (5 bases). CDR1 and CDR2 from the germline V gene are SNHLY and FYNNEI. The V end lost 5 bases, the J end lost 0 bases, and 10 bases lay between the germline ends. The CDR3 length is 14 residues. CDR3 in amino acids: CASSSTDNQETQYF. Written as DNA, the CDR3 is TGTGCCAGCAGTAGCACGGACAACCAAGAGACCCAGTACTTC.

The rearrangement joins TRBV4-3 to TRBJ2-6, with D perhaps matching TRBD1 (6 bases). The germline CDR1 and CDR2 sequences are LGHNA and YSLEER. V was shortened by 0 bases and J by 0 bases, with 15 bases between the two germline ends. This CDR3 is built from 19 residues. CDR3 amino acids: CASSQDLWGPNSGANVLTF. DNA for the CDR3: TGCGCCAGCAGCCAAGATTTGTGGGGGCCCAACTCTGGGGCCAACGTCCTGACTTTC.

The genes are TRBV6-6 and TRBJ2-7, with TRBD1 matching 12 bases. Trimming took 6 bases from V and 3 from J; bases not matched to a gene: 6. The CDR3 is 15 residues long. Germline V gene lookup returns CDR1 MNHNY and CDR2 SVGAGI (reference sequence). The CDR3 DNA follows: TGTGCCAGCAGCTTCCGGGACAGGGGGCTCTACGAGCAGTACTTC. Protein: CASSFRDRGLYEQYF.

Turning to this clone: The junction shows a germline mismatch at one end, possibly a read error. V gene TRBV7-7 combines with J gene TRBJ2-2; D is undetermined. CDR1 SSHAT and CDR2 FNYEAQ come from the germline V gene (reference sequence). CDR3 size: 13 residues. CDR3 region: CASSFEPTRELFF. The CDR3 DNA is TGTGCTAGCAGCTTCGAGCCCACCCGGGAGCTGTTTTTT.

The CDR3 region has the DNA TGTGCCAGCAGTGAAGTGGGGGGCGGACAGGGGTATTACGAGCAGTACTTC. This gives the protein CASSEVGGGQGYYEQYF. The chain has TRBV2 and TRBJ2-7; TRBD1 matches 9 bases. Germline-derived CDR1 and CDR2 are SNHLY and FYNNEI. V was clipped by 1 base and J by 4 bases; unmatched bases: 11. The CDR3 has 17 amino acids.

This chain joins TRBV19 and TRBJ2-1; 8 nucleotides align to TRBD2. The germline V gene has CDR1 LNHDA and CDR2 SQIVND (reference sequence). Unmatched junction bases numbered 8, after V lost 5 bases and J lost 8 bases. The CDR3 extends over 14 amino acids. The CDR3 DNA follows: TGTGCCAGTAGTTCATGGGGACTAGTGGATGAGCAGTTCTTC. It specifies CASSSWGLVDEQFF. The full variable domain, its missing parts supplied by reference TRBV19 and TRBJ2-1, is DGGITQSPKYLFRKEGQNVTLSCEQNLNHDAMYWYRQDPGQGLRLIYYSQIVNDFQKGDIAEGYSVSREKKESFPLTVTSAQKNPTAFYLCASSSWGLVDEQFFGPGTRLTVL.

The rearrangement uses TRBV7-6 and TRBJ2-6; 8 positions agree with TRBD1. V was pared by 4 bases and J by 4 bases, with 6 bases of the junction left unmatched. The CDR3 is made up of 16 amino acids. The germline CDR1 and CDR2 sequences are SGHVS and FNYEAQ. CDR3 coding DNA: TGTGCCAGCAGCTCGGACAGGGCCAACGGGGCCAACGTCCTGACTTTC. Its translation: CASSSDRANGANVLTF.

This clone turned up a few times. Other DNA sequences from this sample encode an identical CDR3 as well. The chain links TRBV10-3 to TRBJ2-7; D is uncertain. The CDR3 spans 11 residues. Germline lookup yields CDR1 ENHRY and CDR2 SYGVKD. The V and J ends lost 4 bases and 2 bases respectively, with 3 bases between them. CDR3: CAISATYEQYF. In nucleotides, the CDR3 is TGTGCCATCAGTGCTACCTACGAGCAGTACTTC.

The chain joins TRBV7-8 to TRBJ1-5; D gene unclear. Trimming cost V 0 bases and J 0 bases, with 12 bases left between them. CDR3 size: 17 residues. Germline V gene sequence: CDR1 SGHVS, CDR2 FQNEAQ. CDR3 DNA: TGTGCCAGCAGCTTAGCGAGGACGGCAGATAGCAATCAGCCCCAGCATTTT. Protein product: CASSLARTADSNQPQHF. Full variable domain (rest looked up from reference TRBV7-8 and TRBJ1-5): GAGVSQSPRYKVAKRGQDVALRCDPISGHVSLFWYQQALGQGPEFLTYFQNEAQLDKSGLPSDRFFAERPEGSVSTLKIQRTQQEDSAVYLCASSLARTADSNQPQHFGDGTRLSIL.

The chain carries TRBV5-1 and TRBJ2-3; D ambiguous. Looked up from germline, CDR1 is SGHRS and CDR2 is YFSETQ. The CDR3 runs to 15 residues. Trimming pared 4 bases from V and 5 bases from J, leaving 17 bases between. The CDR3 protein is CASSDQWSRGDTQYF. Here the CDR3 DNA reads TGCGCCAGCAGCGACCAATGGTCCCGCGGAGATACGCAGTATTTT.

The J gene is TRBJ2-5, the V gene TRBV2, with D perhaps TRBD1 (6 bases). This CDR3 comprises 15 residues. Germline V gives CDR1 SNHLY, CDR2 FYNNEI. Trimming took 6 bases from V and 6 from J, leaving 20 bases between them. This CDR3 reads CASSDREQGEKTQYF. CDR3 DNA: TGTGCCAGCAGCGATCGGGAACAGGGCGAAAAGACCCAGTACTTC.

As regards this clone: Other DNA sequences in this specimen translate into the identical CDR3. The chain joins TRBV20-1 to TRBJ2-3, with D uncertain. CDR3 length: 10 residues. CDR1 and CDR2 from the germline V gene are DFQATT and SNEGSKA (reference sequence). V gave up 2 bases and J gave up 6 bases, with 3 bases separating them. The CDR3 region has the DNA TGCAGTGCTAGAAGGGATACGCAGTATTTT. Translation: CSARRDTQYF.

This clone occurred once. The rearrangement uses TRBV29-1 and TRBJ2-7; D call uncertain. Trimming cost V 1 base and J 4 bases, with 11 bases left between them. Germline assignment: CDR1 SQVTM and CDR2 ANQGSEA. The length of the CDR3 is 13 residues. As DNA, the CDR3 is TGCAGCGTTGAAGGAGACGGGTTTTACGAGCAGTACTTC. This gives the protein CSVEGDGFYEQYF.

The chain carries TRBV2 and TRBJ2-7, with 8 bases matching TRBD1. V trimming: 0 bases; J trimming: 6 bases; junction bases outside the gene matches: 7. The germline V gene has CDR1 SNHLY and CDR2 FYNNEI. This CDR3 is 15 amino acids long. The CDR3 bases are TGTGCCAGCAGTGAAGCGGGACAGGTCCTCGGCGAGCAGTACTTC. Its protein is CASSEAGQVLGEQYF.

The V and J genes are TRBV29-1 and TRBJ2-1; 7 nucleotides align to TRBD2. The J segment lost 0 bases and the V segment lost 4 bases, leaving 3 bases of the junction unmatched. The CDR3 spans 14 residues. Germline lookup yields CDR1 SQVTM and CDR2 ANQGSEA. CDR3 sequence (DNA): TGCAGCGTTGCGACTAGCAGCTCCTACAATGAGCAGTTCTTC. This translates into CSVATSSSYNEQFF.

This chain uses TRBV6-1 with TRBJ2-7, with D maybe TRBD1 (5 bases). V was clipped by 2 bases and J by 2 bases, with 13 bases between them. The CDR3 runs 15 residues. Germline V gives CDR1 MNHNS, CDR2 SASEGT. The CDR3 loop reads CASSELPTAPYEQYF. CDR3 in DNA: TGTGCCAGCAGTGAATTACCGACAGCTCCCTACGAGCAGTACTTC.